The 24 T cell receptor beta chains below come from one sample, sequenced in a study of shared clonotypes between healthy human individuals (dated by TCRdb to the early 2020s). The library was produced with the immunoSEQ multiplex PCR assay. Sourced from immuneACCESS, this table was stored by TCRdb with only in-frame sequences that have V and J called. A share of the clones is absent; for the studies checked, an unresolved V gene accounts for under half, and the remainder has no known explanation. This sample is represented by some 2,000,000 clones; roughly 95% of them were singletons. Together, the top ten hold more than 0.1% of the sample. The sequencing input was naive CD4+ T cells sorted from blood. This specimen's cell subset or site label, per the study, means: CD45RA+ positively selected. Receptor source: a man between 18 and 35 years old in good health.

The chain carries TRBV5-8 and TRBJ1-5; weak D call: TRBD1 (5 bases). Trimming stripped 5 bases from V and 2 bases from J, with 17 bases between. Per germline, CDR1 SGHTS and CDR2 YDEGEE. The CDR3 consists of 16 residues. The CDR3 loop is CASSRVGPGGNQPQHF. CDR3 DNA sequence: TGTGCCAGCAGTCGGGTGGGGCCCGGGGGCAATCAGCCCCAGCATTTT.

This clone was seen a handful of times. The rearrangement links TRBV7-8 to TRBJ2-5; TRBD2 matches 9 bases. J was trimmed by 4 bases and V by 2 bases; bases with no gene match: 8. This CDR3 is built from 16 residues. Per the germline V gene, CDR1 is SGHVS and CDR2 is FQNEAQ. Here the CDR3 DNA reads TGTGCCAGCAGCTTATGGGCTAGCGGGGCCAGAGAGACCCAGTACTTC. Residues: CASSLWASGARETQYF.

This rearrangement joins TRBV7-2 to TRBJ2-7, with 7 bases that match TRBD2. Germline CDR1 reads SGHTA; CDR2 reads FQGNSA. The CDR3 length is 14 residues. The junction had 7 bases not matched to a gene; V was cut back by 4 bases and J by 4 bases. This CDR3 is CASSSLAVQYEQYF. Here the CDR3 DNA reads TGTGCCAGCAGCTCCCTAGCGGTTCAATACGAGCAGTACTTC.

The J gene is TRBJ1-4, the V gene TRBV6-1; tentative D call: TRBD1 (6 bases). The CDR3 contains 14 residues. Looked up from germline, CDR1 is MNHNS and CDR2 is SASEGT. Trimming cost V 7 bases and J 8 bases, with 17 bases left between them. The CDR3 spells CASKIGQGYEKLFF. CDR3 DNA: TGTGCCAGCAAGATTGGGCAGGGGTACGAAAAACTGTTTTTT.

This sequence joins TRBV5-1 and TRBJ2-3, with TRBD1 matching 8 bases. The CDR3 loop spans 15 amino acids. Germline V gene lookup returns CDR1 SGHRS and CDR2 YFSETQ. The junction had 10 bases not matched to a gene; V was cut back by 4 bases and J by 6 bases. The CDR3 is CASSPSQGAGDTQYF. As DNA, the CDR3 is TGCGCCAGCAGCCCTAGCCAGGGGGCCGGGGATACGCAGTATTTT.

CDR3 residues: CASSLALQGANSPLHF. The CDR3 DNA sequence: TGTGCCAGCAGCTTAGCGCTTCAGGGTGCGAATTCACCCCTCCACTTT. This chain joins TRBV7-8 and TRBJ1-6; D perhaps matches TRBD1 (5 bases). V was shortened by 0 bases and J by 7 bases, with 13 bases between the two germline ends. This CDR3 is built from 16 residues. CDR1 and CDR2 (germline): SGHVS, FQNEAQ.

The chain couples TRBV28 to TRBJ2-7, with 11 bases identical to TRBD2. Germline V gene sequence: CDR1 MDHEN, CDR2 SYDVKM. V lost 3 bases and J lost 1; bases outside the gene matches: 2. There are 15 residues in the CDR3. CDR3 loop: CASSLTSGMSYEQYF. CDR3 in DNA: TGTGCCAGCAGTTTGACTAGCGGGATGTCCTACGAGCAGTACTTC.

The chain's CDR3 is CASSPKQGSEQYF. The CDR3 bases are TGTGCCAGCTCACCCAAGCAGGGGAGCGAGCAGTACTTC. The chain recombines TRBV18 with TRBJ2-7; a possible D gene is TRBD1 (6 bases). Germline loops: CDR1 KGHSH, CDR2 LQKENI. The CDR3 consists of 13 residues. Between the trimmed V and J ends, which lost 3 bases and 6 bases, there was a span of 12 bases.

The chain has TRBV5-1 and TRBJ2-7; D might be TRBD1 (6 bases). Per the germline V gene, CDR1 is SGHRS and CDR2 is YFSETQ. V was shortened by 0 bases and J by 6 bases, with 19 bases between the two germline ends. The CDR3 is 16 residues long. The DNA of the CDR3 is TGCGCCAGCAGCTTGGGGCCCCGACAGGTCAGTGTCGAGCAGTACTTC. Encoded protein: CASSLGPRQVSVEQYF. Full variable domain (rest looked up from reference TRBV5-1 and TRBJ2-7): KAGVTQTPRYLIKTRGQQVTLSCSPISGHRSVSWYQQTPGQGLQFLFEYFSETQRNKGNFPGRFSGRQFSNSRSEMNVSTLELGDSALYLCASSLGPRQVSVEQYFGPGTRLTVT.

The chain carries TRBV11-2 and TRBJ2-7, with no clear D. Trimming took 5 bases from V and 3 from J, leaving 17 bases between them. CDR1 is SGHAT and CDR2 is FQNNGV in the germline V gene. The CDR3 loop spans 15 amino acids. This chain's CDR3 is CASSATQRIDYEQYF. In nucleotides, the CDR3 is TGTGCCAGCAGCGCTACACAGAGAATTGACTACGAGCAGTACTTC.

The gene calls are TRBV10-3 and TRBJ1-1, with TRBD1 as a possible D gene (6 bases). The V gene's germline CDR1 is ENHRY and CDR2 SYGVKD. V gave up 6 bases and J gave up 3 bases, with 17 bases separating them. This CDR3 spans 15 amino acids. The CDR3 region is CAISLRGVRDTEAFF. DNA for the CDR3: TGTGCCATCAGCCTCAGGGGCGTCCGGGACACTGAAGCTTTCTTT.

J is TRBJ2-7 and V is TRBV2, with unresolved D. This CDR3 has 17 residues. Germline V gene lookup returns CDR1 SNHLY and CDR2 FYNNEI. The ends were cut back, 7 bases at V and 0 bases at J, with 22 bases in the middle. The CDR3 sequence is CASKHYKTSSRSYEQYF. The DNA for the CDR3 is TGTGCCAGCAAACATTACAAGACGTCCAGCCGCTCCTACGAGCAGTACTTC.

In regard to this clone: Different DNA sequences within this sample yield the same CDR3. The chain is built from TRBV6-5 and TRBJ1-2; 8 positions match TRBD1. The CDR3 loop spans 12 amino acids. CDR1 and CDR2 from the germline V gene are MNHEY and SVGAGI. Losses at the gene ends were 5 bases for V and 6 bases for J; bases not matched to a gene: 2. The CDR3 sequence: CASSLQGDGYTF. The CDR3 nucleotides are TGTGCCAGCAGTCTACAGGGGGATGGCTACACCTTC.

The CDR3: CASSFLPSASTDTQYF. Here the CDR3 DNA reads TGTGCCAGCAGTTTTCTACCGTCTGCTAGCACAGATACGCAGTATTTT. V gene TRBV27 combines with J gene TRBJ2-3; D remains ambiguous. The CDR3 consists of 16 residues. Per the germline V gene, CDR1 is MNHEY and CDR2 is SMNVEV (reference sequence). Trimming took off 3 bases at V and 0 bases at J, with 13 bases between the two ends.

The chain carries TRBV5-6 and TRBJ2-5; D is possibly TRBD2 (5 bases). The CDR3 spans 12 residues. Germline-derived CDR1 and CDR2 are SGHDT and YYEEEE. Between the trimmed V and J ends, which lost 0 bases and 9 bases, there was a span of 9 bases. CDR3 in amino acids: CASSLDARAQYF. CDR3 DNA sequence: TGTGCCAGCAGCTTGGACGCGAGGGCCCAGTACTTC.

The gene calls are TRBV19 and TRBJ1-4, with D hard to call. Germline V gene data show CDR1 as LNHDA and CDR2 as SQIVND (reference sequence). Deletions cut 4 bases from V and 14 bases from J, with 11 bases between. There are 11 residues in the CDR3. CDR3 DNA: TGTGCCAGTAGTACCCGGGCCCTTCTGTTTTTT. Protein product: CASSTRALLFF.

V gene TRBV27 combines with J gene TRBJ1-3; D is ambiguous. The CDR3 totals 12 residues. V shed 9 bases and J shed 2 bases, with 8 bases lying between them. CDR1 is MNHEY, CDR2 SMNVEV, per germline (reference sequence). CDR3 amino acids: CASMGPGNTIYF. The CDR3 nucleotides are TGTGCCAGTATGGGCCCTGGAAACACCATATATTTT.

This rearrangement joins TRBV7-9 to TRBJ1-1; possible D gene TRBD1, 6 bases. The germline V and J ends were trimmed by 2 bases and 1 base, with 11 bases remaining between them. The CDR3 is 15 amino acids. The germline gives CDR1 SEHNR, CDR2 FQNEAQ (reference sequence). The CDR3 DNA reads as TGTGCCAGCAGCTTACCCAAGACAGGGAACACTGAAGCTTTCTTT. Its translation: CASSLPKTGNTEAFF.

The rearrangement uses TRBV6-1 and TRBJ1-6; tentatively, D is TRBD1 (6 bases). V dropped 0 bases and J dropped 5 bases, with 17 bases sitting between them. CDR3 size: 18 residues. Germline V gives CDR1 MNHNS, CDR2 SASEGT. The CDR3 sequence is CASSEAYTQGSNNSPLHF. The CDR3, as DNA: TGTGCCAGCAGTGAAGCCTACACCCAGGGGTCGAATAATTCACCCCTCCACTTT.

The genes are TRBV5-1 and TRBJ1-4, with 8 bases identical to TRBD1. The V segment lost 2 bases and the J segment 3 bases; nucleotides outside the gene matches: 3. This CDR3 region has 15 residues. Germline V lookup: CDR1 SGHRS, CDR2 YFSETQ. The CDR3 bases are TGCGCCAGCAGCTTTCAGGGGGCTGCTAATGAAAAACTGTTTTTT. The encoded protein is CASSFQGAANEKLFF.

V is TRBV30 and J is TRBJ2-7, with TRBD1 as a possible D gene (5 bases). V was cut by 6 bases and J by 4 bases, with 16 bases left in between. Germline-derived CDR1 and CDR2 are GTSNPN and SVGIG (reference sequence). The CDR3 extends over 13 amino acids. CDR3: CACSLGRPYEQYF. In DNA form, the CDR3 reads TGTGCCTGCTCCTTGGGGCGGCCTTACGAGCAGTACTTC.

The rearrangement joins TRBV2 to TRBJ2-2, with 13 bases lining up with TRBD2. The germline V gene has CDR1 SNHLY and CDR2 FYNNEI. This CDR3 is 17 amino acids long. The J segment lost 3 bases and the V segment lost 6 bases, leaving 7 bases of the junction unmatched. In DNA form, the CDR3 reads TGTGCCAGCAGCCCACTAGCGGGAGGGCCTGACACCGGGGAGCTGTTTTTT. This codes for CASSPLAGGPDTGELFF.

V and J are TRBV18 and TRBJ1-2, with 9 bases aligning to TRBD1. The CDR3 covers 17 residues. From germline, CDR1 is KGHSH and CDR2 LQKENI. Trimming cost V 3 bases and J 5 bases; bases outside gene matches: 13. The CDR3 DNA is TGTGCCAGCTCACCGCCCGTGGGACAGGGAGGTCGGTATGGCTACACCTTC. Its translation is CASSPPVGQGGRYGYTF. The full variable domain, completed using reference TRBV18 and TRBJ1-2, is NAGVMQNPRHLVRRRGQEARLRCSPMKGHSHVYWYRQLPEEGLKFMVYLQKENIIDESGMPKERFSAEFPKEGPSILRIQQVVRGDSAAYFCASSPPVGQGGRYGYTFGSGTRLTVV.

The table lists this clone with a few counts. The V and J genes are TRBV6-5 and TRBJ2-7; no clear D gene. Germline values: CDR1 MNHEY, CDR2 SVGAGI. The CDR3 extends over 12 amino acids. V lost 5 bases and J 4 bases, leaving 9 bases between the germline ends. The CDR3 sequence is CASSPDIYEQYF. In DNA form, the CDR3 reads TGTGCCAGCAGTCCCGACATATACGAGCAGTACTTC.